This T cell receptor (beta chain) emerged from a study of early T cells in non-severe SARS-CoV-2 infection. At the level of the study: Chains from this unsorted whole-blood bulk RNA could not be paired. Study observations and caveats: Matching against VDJdb likely underestimated virus-specific expansions, favoring anti-spike CD8.

V was trimmed by 1 base and J by 6 bases, leaving 6 bases between them. The CDR3 extends over 12 amino acids. Germline V gene lookup returns CDR1 SEHNR and CDR2 FQNEAQ (reference sequence). Individually, cDNA molecules had unique molecular identifiers attached to them. TCRdb re-called the 5' RACE reads with MiXCR, one entry per CDR3 protein. The table includes 24,000 or so distinct CDR3 sequences, over 3.5% detected once. About this clonotype itself: Its matching antigen is unknown.

The sequenced sample was whole blood. The chain couples TRBV7-9 to TRBJ1-2; D is uncertain. The sequence came from an adult who was a healthcare worker with PCR-confirmed SARS-CoV-2 infection or an uninfected control (not recorded which). The CDR3 here is CASSLDMDGYTF. The DNA of the CDR3 is TGTGCCAGCAGCTTAGATATGGATGGCTACACCTTC.